The entry that follows covers one TCR beta chain sequence. The sample originates from a study of T cell repertoires in cytomegalovirus infection. Study details: Shared public TCR beta signatures pointed to both CMV infection and a matching HLA type.

TCRdb re-analysed the reads in MiXCR, keeping a single row per CDR3 protein. Of 200,000 to 250,000 distinct CDR3 sequences in the sample, 20% to 25% are singletons; the top ten hold roughly 18%. Looked up from germline, CDR1 is SNHLY and CDR2 is FYNNEI. V was shortened by 6 bases and J by 5 bases, with 8 bases between the two germline ends. The CDR3 runs to 11 residues. The source is a human donor in good health (CMV status not recorded). Some clones in this sample may be carry-over from other donors' samples. Input material: CD8+ T cells from PBMCs. The genes are TRBV2 and TRBJ2-7; D gene unclear. CDR3 residues: CASRGRDEQYF. The DNA for the CDR3 is TGTGCCAGCAGAGGACGGGACGAGCAGTACTTC.